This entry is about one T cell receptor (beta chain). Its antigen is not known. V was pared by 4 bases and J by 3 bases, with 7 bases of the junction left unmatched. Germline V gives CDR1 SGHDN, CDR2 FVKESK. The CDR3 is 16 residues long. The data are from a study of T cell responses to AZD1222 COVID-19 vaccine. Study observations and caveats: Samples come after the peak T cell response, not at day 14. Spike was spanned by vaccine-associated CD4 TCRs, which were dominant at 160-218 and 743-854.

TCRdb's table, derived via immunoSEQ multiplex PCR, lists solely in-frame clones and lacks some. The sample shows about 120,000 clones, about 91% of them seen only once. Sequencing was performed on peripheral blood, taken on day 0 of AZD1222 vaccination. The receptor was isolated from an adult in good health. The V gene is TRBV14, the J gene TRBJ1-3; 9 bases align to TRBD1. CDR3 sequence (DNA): TGTGCCAGCAGCCTGGAGGGACAGGGATTTGGAAACACCATATATTTT. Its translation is CASSLEGQGFGNTIYF.